These T cell receptor beta chains were read from a single sample in a study of blood T cells in healthy people across ages. TCRdb ran MiXCR on the 5' RACE reads and lists one entry per CDR3 protein. The sample yields about 970,000 distinct CDR3 sequences, just over 50% seen once. The sample taken for sequencing was blood. The receptors come from an older woman in good health. The CDR3 runs from the conserved cysteine through the conserved F or W. The order of the fields is CDR3 protein, CDR3 DNA, J gene, clone size, V gene, D gene. The D gene is left open where the match is weak. Size is omitted from some rows. Given values are once, few, many or a class for expanded clones.

cdr3_aa: CASSFWGGALGYNEQYF
cdr3_nt: TGTGCCAGCAGCTTTTGGGGGGGGGCCCTAGGCTACAATGAGCAGTACTTC
j_call: TRBJ2-7
clone_size: -
v_call: TRBV7-2
d_call: -

cdr3_aa: CASSYQSGGSPYNEQFF
cdr3_nt: TGTGCCAGCAGTTACCAGTCGGGAGGATCTCCCTACAATGAGCAGTTCTTC
j_call: TRBJ2-1
clone_size: -
v_call: TRBV6-5
d_call: TRBD2

cdr3_aa: CATSDWQAVRLNEQFF
cdr3_nt: TGTGCCACCAGTGATTGGCAAGCGGTACGGTTAAATGAGCAGTTCTTC
j_call: TRBJ2-1
clone_size: many
v_call: TRBV24-1
d_call: -

cdr3_aa: CASRGLAASYNEQFF
cdr3_nt: TGTGCCAGCAGGGGACTAGCGGCCTCCTACAATGAGCAGTTCTTC
j_call: TRBJ2-1
clone_size: few
v_call: TRBV4-2
d_call: TRBD2

cdr3_aa: CASSLKWPLSNEQFF
cdr3_nt: TGTGCCAGCAGCTTGAAGTGGCCGTTAAGCAATGAGCAGTTCTTC
j_call: TRBJ2-1
clone_size: -
v_call: TRBV7-9
d_call: -

cdr3_aa: CASSFADTEAFF
cdr3_nt: TGTGCCAGCAGCTTCGCAGACACTGAAGCTTTCTTT
j_call: TRBJ1-1
clone_size: few
v_call: TRBV7-9
d_call: -

cdr3_aa: CASTKSNRTGEYEQYF
cdr3_nt: TGTGCCAGCACAAAATCAAACAGGACAGGGGAATACGAGCAGTACTTC
j_call: TRBJ2-7
clone_size: -
v_call: TRBV21-1
d_call: -

cdr3_aa: CASSRGDSPRSTGANVLTF
cdr3_nt: TGTGCCAGCAGCCGAGGGGACAGCCCAAGGTCAACCGGGGCCAACGTCCTGACTTTC
j_call: TRBJ2-6
clone_size: few
v_call: TRBV4-2
d_call: TRBD1

cdr3_aa: CATSRDNQPQHF
cdr3_nt: TGTGCCACCAGCAGAGATAATCAGCCCCAGCATTTT
j_call: TRBJ1-5
clone_size: -
v_call: TRBV15
d_call: -

cdr3_aa: CASSQAVADNEQFF
cdr3_nt: TGCGCCAGCAGCCAGGCCGTAGCGGACAATGAGCAGTTCTTC
j_call: TRBJ2-1
clone_size: -
v_call: TRBV4-3
d_call: -

cdr3_aa: CSVEDRFDRGSTDTQYF
cdr3_nt: TGCAGCGTTGAAGATCGTTTCGACAGGGGTAGCACAGATACGCAGTATTTT
j_call: TRBJ2-3
clone_size: few
v_call: TRBV29-1
d_call: TRBD1

cdr3_aa: CASSLDRTGGYGYTF
cdr3_nt: TGTGCCAGCAGCTTAGATCGGACAGGGGGCTATGGCTACACCTTC
j_call: TRBJ1-2
clone_size: -
v_call: TRBV11-2
d_call: TRBD1

cdr3_aa: CASTWGGGRNEQYF
cdr3_nt: TGTGCCAGCACCTGGGGAGGGGGTCGAAACGAGCAGTACTTC
j_call: TRBJ2-7
clone_size: -
v_call: TRBV11-2
d_call: -

cdr3_aa: CATSDASRRGDTQYF
cdr3_nt: TGTGCCACCAGTGACGCCTCCAGGAGGGGGGATACGCAGTATTTT
j_call: TRBJ2-3
clone_size: -
v_call: TRBV24-1
d_call: -

cdr3_aa: CATSRGGQGRTEQYF
cdr3_nt: TGTGCCACCAGCAGAGGGGGACAGGGTAGAACCGAGCAGTACTTC
j_call: TRBJ2-7
clone_size: -
v_call: TRBV15
d_call: TRBD1

cdr3_aa: CASSFGLAGGYYEQYF
cdr3_nt: TGTGCCAGCAGCTTTGGACTAGCGGGAGGATACTACGAGCAGTACTTC
j_call: TRBJ2-7
clone_size: -
v_call: TRBV7-9
d_call: TRBD2

cdr3_aa: CASIDRELNSPLHF
cdr3_nt: TGTGCCAGCATCGACAGGGAACTTAATTCACCCCTCCACTTT
j_call: TRBJ1-6
clone_size: -
v_call: TRBV21-1
d_call: -

cdr3_aa: CASSPGRTIYDQYF
cdr3_nt: TGTGCCAGCAGCCCGGGGAGGACAATTTACGACCAGTACTTC
j_call: TRBJ2-5
clone_size: -
v_call: TRBV7-9
d_call: -

cdr3_aa: CASSEAERAYTDTQYF
cdr3_nt: TGTGCCAGCAGTGAAGCGGAGCGGGCCTACACAGATACGCAGTATTTT
j_call: TRBJ2-3
clone_size: -
v_call: TRBV6-1
d_call: -

cdr3_aa: CASTERALLLPGNNEQFF
cdr3_nt: TGTGCCAGCACCGAGAGGGCTCTACTGCTGCCGGGAAACAATGAGCAGTTCTTC
j_call: TRBJ2-1
clone_size: -
v_call: TRBV28
d_call: -

cdr3_aa: CASSNRNEQFF
cdr3_nt: TGTGCCAGTAGTAACCGCAATGAGCAGTTCTTC
j_call: TRBJ2-1
clone_size: -
v_call: TRBV19
d_call: -

cdr3_aa: CASSLQSGRDTDTQYF
cdr3_nt: TGCGCCAGCAGCTTGCAGAGCGGGAGGGACACAGATACGCAGTATTTT
j_call: TRBJ2-3
clone_size: few
v_call: TRBV5-1
d_call: TRBD2

cdr3_aa: CAWNSGQGMDEQYF
cdr3_nt: TGTGCCTGGAATTCTGGACAGGGGATGGACGAGCAGTACTTC
j_call: TRBJ2-7
clone_size: few
v_call: TRBV30
d_call: TRBD1

cdr3_aa: CASSSGGTGFYEQYF
cdr3_nt: TGTGCCAGCAGTTCGGGAGGGACAGGTTTCTACGAGCAGTACTTC
j_call: TRBJ2-7
clone_size: few
v_call: TRBV28
d_call: -

cdr3_aa: CASSPFQRGGDTQYF
cdr3_nt: TGTGCCAGCTCACCATTCCAGCGGGGGGGAGATACGCAGTATTTT
j_call: TRBJ2-3
clone_size: -
v_call: TRBV18
d_call: TRBD2

cdr3_aa: CASSRGGRGDIQYF
cdr3_nt: TGTGCCAGCAGCCGGGGCGGTAGGGGAGACATTCAGTACTTC
j_call: TRBJ2-4
clone_size: -
v_call: TRBV11-2
d_call: -

cdr3_aa: CASSPSMGGRLLSYEQYF
cdr3_nt: TGTGCCAGCAGCCCAAGCATGGGGGGTCGACTGTTATCCTACGAGCAGTACTTC
j_call: TRBJ2-7
clone_size: -
v_call: TRBV11-2
d_call: -

cdr3_aa: CATSRDAGGPDTQYF
cdr3_nt: TGTGCCACCAGCAGAGATGCGGGGGGCCCAGATACGCAGTATTTT
j_call: TRBJ2-3
clone_size: -
v_call: TRBV15
d_call: TRBD2

cdr3_aa: CASSLTGLAGDEQYF
cdr3_nt: TGTGCCAGCAGCTTAACCGGACTAGCGGGAGACGAGCAGTACTTC
j_call: TRBJ2-7
clone_size: few
v_call: TRBV7-2
d_call: TRBD2

cdr3_aa: CAWRFGAGSTDTQYF
cdr3_nt: TGTGCCTGGAGATTCGGTGCGGGATCCACAGATACGCAGTATTTT
j_call: TRBJ2-3
clone_size: few
v_call: TRBV30
d_call: -

cdr3_aa: CASSENILTGYGYTF
cdr3_nt: TGTGCCAGCAGTGAAAATATCCTCACGGGCTATGGCTACACCTTC
j_call: TRBJ1-2
clone_size: -
v_call: TRBV25-1
d_call: -

cdr3_aa: CSAQTTYDTQYF
cdr3_nt: TGCAGTGCTCAGACTACGTACGATACGCAGTATTTT
j_call: TRBJ2-3
clone_size: -
v_call: TRBV20-1
d_call: -

cdr3_aa: CASSSREPIYEQYF
cdr3_nt: TGCGCCAGCAGCTCGCGGGAGCCGATCTACGAGCAGTACTTC
j_call: TRBJ2-7
clone_size: -
v_call: TRBV5-1
d_call: TRBD2

cdr3_aa: CASSLRQGAYNEQFF
cdr3_nt: TGTGCCAGCAGCTTAAGACAGGGGGCTTACAATGAGCAGTTCTTC
j_call: TRBJ2-1
clone_size: few
v_call: TRBV5-4
d_call: TRBD1

cdr3_aa: CASSFYQDHTDTQYF
cdr3_nt: TGTGCCAGCAGCTTCTATCAGGACCACACAGATACGCAGTATTTT
j_call: TRBJ2-3
clone_size: -
v_call: TRBV5-6
d_call: -

cdr3_aa: CASSVEGGRRETQYF
cdr3_nt: TGTGCCAGCAGCGTAGAGGGGGGTCGGAGAGAGACCCAGTACTTC
j_call: TRBJ2-5
clone_size: few
v_call: TRBV9
d_call: -

cdr3_aa: CASSSGTFNTEAFF
cdr3_nt: TGTGCCAGCAGTTCCGGGACATTCAACACTGAAGCTTTCTTT
j_call: TRBJ1-1
clone_size: once
v_call: TRBV27
d_call: -

cdr3_aa: CASSLVGTAEAFF
cdr3_nt: TGCGCCAGCAGCTTGGTTGGGACGGCTGAAGCTTTCTTT
j_call: TRBJ1-1
clone_size: -
v_call: TRBV5-1
d_call: -

cdr3_aa: CASSHPHGAPGVAFF
cdr3_nt: TGCGCCAGCAGCCATCCGCACGGGGCCCCGGGGGTAGCTTTCTTT
j_call: TRBJ1-1
clone_size: once
v_call: TRBV4-1
d_call: -

cdr3_aa: CASRRQVAPGEKLFF
cdr3_nt: TGCGCCAGCAGGCGGCAGGTGGCTCCGGGGGAAAAACTGTTTTTT
j_call: TRBJ1-4
clone_size: -
v_call: TRBV4-3
d_call: -

cdr3_aa: CASSSFGGSRDTQYF
cdr3_nt: TGCGCCAGCAGCTCTTTTGGCGGGAGTCGCGATACGCAGTATTTT
j_call: TRBJ2-3
clone_size: -
v_call: TRBV4-3
d_call: TRBD2

cdr3_aa: CASSLGAWRQGGRWGYTF
cdr3_nt: TGTGCCAGCAGTTTAGGTGCTTGGCGGCAGGGGGGCCGATGGGGCTACACCTTC
j_call: TRBJ1-2
clone_size: -
v_call: TRBV12-3/TRBV12-4
d_call: TRBD1

cdr3_aa: CASSLGRRDGYTF
cdr3_nt: TGTGCCAGCAGTTTAGGTCGCCGAGATGGCTACACCTTC
j_call: TRBJ1-2
clone_size: -
v_call: TRBV12-3/TRBV12-4
d_call: -

cdr3_aa: CSARELASYNEQFF
cdr3_nt: TGCAGTGCTAGAGAACTAGCCTCCTACAATGAGCAGTTCTTC
j_call: TRBJ2-1
clone_size: -
v_call: TRBV20-1
d_call: -

cdr3_aa: CASSPDVGHIGNEQFF
cdr3_nt: TGTGCCAGCAGCCCAGACGTAGGACATATCGGCAATGAGCAGTTCTTC
j_call: TRBJ2-1
clone_size: -
v_call: TRBV3-1
d_call: -

cdr3_aa: CASSSLMNTEAFF
cdr3_nt: TGCGCCAGCAGTTCCTTAATGAACACTGAAGCTTTCTTT
j_call: TRBJ1-1
clone_size: few
v_call: TRBV7-8
d_call: -

cdr3_aa: CASSLVRLARGGNEQFF
cdr3_nt: TGTGCCAGCAGCTTAGTACGACTAGCTCGAGGGGGCAATGAGCAGTTCTTC
j_call: TRBJ2-1
clone_size: -
v_call: TRBV7-2
d_call: -

cdr3_aa: CASSGQTANYGYTF
cdr3_nt: TGTGCCAGCAGCGGCCAGACAGCTAACTATGGCTACACCTTC
j_call: TRBJ1-2
clone_size: many
v_call: TRBV7-2
d_call: -

cdr3_aa: CASSRPQHDTKYF
cdr3_nt: TGCGCCAGCAGTAGGCCGCAACATGATACGAAGTATTTT
j_call: TRBJ2-3
clone_size: -
v_call: TRBV10-2
d_call: -

cdr3_aa: CSASRGNEQYF
cdr3_nt: TGCAGTGCTAGTCGGGGCAACGAGCAGTACTTC
j_call: TRBJ2-7
clone_size: few
v_call: TRBV20-1
d_call: -

cdr3_aa: CASSAWTSTDTQYF
cdr3_nt: TGCGCCAGCAGCGCGTGGACTAGCACAGATACGCAGTATTTT
j_call: TRBJ2-3
clone_size: few
v_call: TRBV5-1
d_call: -

cdr3_aa: CASSQGLLNEQFF
cdr3_nt: TGCGCCAGCAGCCAAGGACTTCTTAATGAGCAGTTCTTC
j_call: TRBJ2-1
clone_size: -
v_call: TRBV4-1
d_call: -

cdr3_aa: CASSHEQGVVTDTQYF
cdr3_nt: TGTGCCAGCTCGCACGAACAGGGAGTCGTGACAGATACGCAGTATTTT
j_call: TRBJ2-3
clone_size: -
v_call: TRBV18
d_call: -

cdr3_aa: CASSQDRPGPGGEQFF
cdr3_nt: TGTGCCAGCAGCCAAGACAGGCCCGGACCCGGAGGTGAGCAGTTCTTC
j_call: TRBJ2-1
clone_size: -
v_call: TRBV28
d_call: -

cdr3_aa: CASSSSGRSNQPQHF
cdr3_nt: TGTGCCAGCAGTTCCTCGGGACGGAGCAATCAGCCCCAGCATTTT
j_call: TRBJ1-5
clone_size: once
v_call: TRBV12-3/TRBV12-4
d_call: -